The clone carrying this T cell receptor beta chain was observed once. The data stem from a study of blood T cell repertoires in COVID-19. Overall study: COVID-19 samples from acute and convalescent phases originated in the United States, Italy and Spain. Sources were T cells, B-cell-depleted T cells, or PBMCs; the material itself was cDNA or gDNA.

Authors' analysis steps: Reference gene primer amplification in the assay estimated nucleated cell counts. Method: immunoSEQ multiplex PCR; TCRdb's copy keeps in-frame clones and lacks some. V, J and clone size were drawn from that table, and D and trimming were deduced from the DNA. The sample lists around 30,000 clones, 91% occurring once. CDR3 length: 13 residues. Germline V gene lookup returns CDR1 MNHEY and CDR2 SMNVEV (reference sequence). V was clipped by 3 bases and J by 8 bases, with 13 bases between them. The V and J genes are TRBV27 and TRBJ1-2; no clear D. Material for sequencing was peripheral blood. The clonotype was recovered from a man aged 55 to 70 with acute or convalescent COVID-19. CDR3 sequence (DNA): TGTGCCAGCAGTTTCCGGGTAAATGAAGGCTACACCTTC. Its translation is CASSFRVNEGYTF.